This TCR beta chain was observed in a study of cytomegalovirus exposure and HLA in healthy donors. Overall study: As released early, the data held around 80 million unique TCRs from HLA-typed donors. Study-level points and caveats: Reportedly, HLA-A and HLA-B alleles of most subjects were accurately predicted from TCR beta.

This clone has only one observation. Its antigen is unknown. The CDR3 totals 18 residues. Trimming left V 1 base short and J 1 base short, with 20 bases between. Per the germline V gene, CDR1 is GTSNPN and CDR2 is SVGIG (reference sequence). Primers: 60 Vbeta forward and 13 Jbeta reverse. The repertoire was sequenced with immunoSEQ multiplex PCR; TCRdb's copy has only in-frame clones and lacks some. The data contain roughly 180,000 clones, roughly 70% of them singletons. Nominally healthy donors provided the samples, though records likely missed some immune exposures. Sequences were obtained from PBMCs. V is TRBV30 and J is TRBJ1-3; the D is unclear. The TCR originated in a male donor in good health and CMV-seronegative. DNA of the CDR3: TGTGCCTGGAGTGGTGATGTTGGTCAGGTTCGATCTGGAAACACCATATATTTT. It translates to CAWSGDVGQVRSGNTIYF.